The clone carrying this T cell receptor (beta chain) was counted a few times. This entry is derived from a study of blood T cells in healthy people across ages. Sample donors were healthy Caucasian individuals that came from Russia, aged 6 to 90. Peripheral blood from each donor was collected in a volume of 9.5 to 10 milliliters. Germline CDR1 SEHNR, CDR2 FQNEAQ (reference sequence). This CDR3 contains 15 residues. The V end was cut by 6 bases, the J end by 4 bases, with 18 bases between. It was with a sample-barcoded 5' primer and a J-beta primer mix that a second PCR of about 6 to 12 cycles was run. TCRdb used MiXCR to reprocess the 5' RACE reads, holding one entry per CDR3 protein. Of hundreds of thousands of distinct CDR3 sequences listed, about 36% were seen once; the top ten hold around 13%.

The clonotype comes from a man aged 18 to 30 in good health. This chain connects TRBV7-9 to TRBJ1-1; no definite D call. Sequenced: blood. The CDR3: CASSPGPLGTTEAFF. CDR3 sequence (DNA): TGTGCCAGCAGTCCCGGACCTTTGGGAACCACTGAAGCTTTCTTT.